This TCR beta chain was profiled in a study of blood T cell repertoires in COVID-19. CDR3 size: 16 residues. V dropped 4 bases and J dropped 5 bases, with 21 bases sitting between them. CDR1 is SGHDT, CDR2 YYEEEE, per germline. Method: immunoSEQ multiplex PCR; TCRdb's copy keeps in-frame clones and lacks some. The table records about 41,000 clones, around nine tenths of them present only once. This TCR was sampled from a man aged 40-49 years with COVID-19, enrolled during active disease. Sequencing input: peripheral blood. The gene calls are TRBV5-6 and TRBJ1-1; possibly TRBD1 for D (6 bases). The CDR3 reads CASSLGQIILGTEAFF. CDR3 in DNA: TGTGCCAGCAGCCTAGGACAGATAATCCTAGGGACTGAAGCTTTCTTT.